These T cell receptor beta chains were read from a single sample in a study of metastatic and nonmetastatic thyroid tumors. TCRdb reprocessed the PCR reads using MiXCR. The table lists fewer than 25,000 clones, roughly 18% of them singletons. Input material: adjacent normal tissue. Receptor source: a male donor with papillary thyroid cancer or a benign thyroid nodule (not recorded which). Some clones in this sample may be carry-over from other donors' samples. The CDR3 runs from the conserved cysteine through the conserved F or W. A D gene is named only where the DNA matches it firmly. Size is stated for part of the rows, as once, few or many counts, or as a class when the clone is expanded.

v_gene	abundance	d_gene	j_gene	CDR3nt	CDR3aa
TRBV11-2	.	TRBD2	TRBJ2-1	TGTGCCAGCAGCCCGACACCCGCGGGAGTGGGGAATGAGCAGTTCTTC	CASSPTPAGVGNEQFF
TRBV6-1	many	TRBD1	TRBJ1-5	TGTGCCAGCAGCTTCGACAGGGACCAGCCCCAGCATTTT	CASSFDRDQPQHF
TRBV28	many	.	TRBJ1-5	TGTGCCAGTGGATCCCAGCCCCAGCATTTT	CASGSQPQHF
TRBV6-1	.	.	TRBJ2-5	TGTGCCAGCAGTGAAGGCCCACATACCAGGGGAACACAGTACTTC	CASSEGPHTRGTQYF
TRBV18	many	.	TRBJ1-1	TGTGCCAGCTCACAAGGCCAGATGAACACTGAAGCTTTCTTT	CASSQGQMNTEAFF
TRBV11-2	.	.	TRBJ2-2	TGTGCCAGCAGCCCGACTAGAGCCTGGGAGCTGTTTTTT	CASSPTRAWELFF
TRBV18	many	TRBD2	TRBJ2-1	TGTGCCAGCTCCACTTCAGCGGGAGGTAATAATGAGCAGTTCTTC	CASSTSAGGNNEQFF
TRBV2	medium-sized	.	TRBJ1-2	TGTGCCAGCAGGGGGACATTTTCCAACTATGGCTACACCTTC	CASRGTFSNYGYTF
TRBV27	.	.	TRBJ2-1	TGTGCCAGCAGGAGGAGACTACAGTACAATGACCAGTTCTTC	CASRRRLQYNDQFF
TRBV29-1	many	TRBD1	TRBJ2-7	TGCAGCGCCGCGTGGGACAGAGCCTACGAGCAGTACTTC	CSAAWDRAYEQYF
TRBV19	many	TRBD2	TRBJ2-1	TGTGCCAGTAGTATCACGACTAGCGGTAGCAATGAGCAGTTCTTC	CASSITTSGSNEQFF
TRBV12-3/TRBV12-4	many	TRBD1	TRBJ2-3	TGTGCCAGCAGCGGGACAGTAAGCACAGATACGCAGTATTTT	CASSGTVSTDTQYF
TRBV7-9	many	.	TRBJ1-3	TGTGCCAGCAGCCCGGGGGGGATTGGAAACACCATATATTTT	CASSPGGIGNTIYF
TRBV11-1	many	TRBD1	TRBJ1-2	TGTGCCAGCAGCTTAGGCCAAATGGGACAGATCTATGGCTACACCTTC	CASSLGQMGQIYGYTF
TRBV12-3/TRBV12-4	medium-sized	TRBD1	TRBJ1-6	TGTGCCAGCACCCCGACAGGGACAGGGAATTCACCCCTCCACTTT	CASTPTGTGNSPLHF
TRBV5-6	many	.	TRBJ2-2	TGTGCCAGCAGCCCATCCCTAGGGGAGCTGTTTTTT	CASSPSLGELFF
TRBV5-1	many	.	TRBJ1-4	TGCGCCAGCACCCCAGGAATTAAGGTTGAAAAACTGTTTTTT	CASTPGIKVEKLFF
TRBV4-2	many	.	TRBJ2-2	TGTGCCAGCAGCCAAGACTTGTGGACCGGGGAGCTGTTTTTT	CASSQDLWTGELFF
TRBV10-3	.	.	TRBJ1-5	TGTGCCACCGCGCAGACAGTGAGCAATCAGCCGCAGCATTTT	CATAQTVSNQPQHF
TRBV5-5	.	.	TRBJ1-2	TGTGCCAGCAGCTTGGTGTACACCGGTGGGTACACCTTC	CASSLVYTGGYTF
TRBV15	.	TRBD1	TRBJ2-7	TGTTCCACCAGCATGGAGGACAGGGGTCGCCACGAGCAGTACTTC	CSTSMEDRGRHEQYF
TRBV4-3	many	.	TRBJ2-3	TGCGCCAGCAGCCAAGGGGTACCGGCAGCCGATACGCAGTATTTT	CASSQGVPAADTQYF
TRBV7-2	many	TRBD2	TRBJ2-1	TGTGCCAGCAGCTTAGCGGCTAGCGGGAGGAACAATGAGCAGTTCTTC	CASSLAASGRNNEQFF
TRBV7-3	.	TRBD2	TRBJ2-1	TGTGCCAGCAGCTTACGACTAGCGCGGGTGGGTTACAATGAGCAGTTCTTC	CASSLRLARVGYNEQFF
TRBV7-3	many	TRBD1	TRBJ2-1	TGTGCCAGCAGTTTTGGGACAGGGAAATATGAGCAGTTCTTC	CASSFGTGKYEQFF
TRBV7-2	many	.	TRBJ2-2	TGTGCCAGCAGCTTCTTCCGTGGGCAGACCCACACCGGGGAGCTGTTTTTT	CASSFFRGQTHTGELFF
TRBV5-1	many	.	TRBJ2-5	TGCGCCAGCAGCCAGGGACGGATTCAAGAGACCCAGTACTTC	CASSQGRIQETQYF
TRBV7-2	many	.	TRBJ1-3	TGTGCCAGCAGCCTAAGCTCTGGAAACACCATATATTTT	CASSLSSGNTIYF